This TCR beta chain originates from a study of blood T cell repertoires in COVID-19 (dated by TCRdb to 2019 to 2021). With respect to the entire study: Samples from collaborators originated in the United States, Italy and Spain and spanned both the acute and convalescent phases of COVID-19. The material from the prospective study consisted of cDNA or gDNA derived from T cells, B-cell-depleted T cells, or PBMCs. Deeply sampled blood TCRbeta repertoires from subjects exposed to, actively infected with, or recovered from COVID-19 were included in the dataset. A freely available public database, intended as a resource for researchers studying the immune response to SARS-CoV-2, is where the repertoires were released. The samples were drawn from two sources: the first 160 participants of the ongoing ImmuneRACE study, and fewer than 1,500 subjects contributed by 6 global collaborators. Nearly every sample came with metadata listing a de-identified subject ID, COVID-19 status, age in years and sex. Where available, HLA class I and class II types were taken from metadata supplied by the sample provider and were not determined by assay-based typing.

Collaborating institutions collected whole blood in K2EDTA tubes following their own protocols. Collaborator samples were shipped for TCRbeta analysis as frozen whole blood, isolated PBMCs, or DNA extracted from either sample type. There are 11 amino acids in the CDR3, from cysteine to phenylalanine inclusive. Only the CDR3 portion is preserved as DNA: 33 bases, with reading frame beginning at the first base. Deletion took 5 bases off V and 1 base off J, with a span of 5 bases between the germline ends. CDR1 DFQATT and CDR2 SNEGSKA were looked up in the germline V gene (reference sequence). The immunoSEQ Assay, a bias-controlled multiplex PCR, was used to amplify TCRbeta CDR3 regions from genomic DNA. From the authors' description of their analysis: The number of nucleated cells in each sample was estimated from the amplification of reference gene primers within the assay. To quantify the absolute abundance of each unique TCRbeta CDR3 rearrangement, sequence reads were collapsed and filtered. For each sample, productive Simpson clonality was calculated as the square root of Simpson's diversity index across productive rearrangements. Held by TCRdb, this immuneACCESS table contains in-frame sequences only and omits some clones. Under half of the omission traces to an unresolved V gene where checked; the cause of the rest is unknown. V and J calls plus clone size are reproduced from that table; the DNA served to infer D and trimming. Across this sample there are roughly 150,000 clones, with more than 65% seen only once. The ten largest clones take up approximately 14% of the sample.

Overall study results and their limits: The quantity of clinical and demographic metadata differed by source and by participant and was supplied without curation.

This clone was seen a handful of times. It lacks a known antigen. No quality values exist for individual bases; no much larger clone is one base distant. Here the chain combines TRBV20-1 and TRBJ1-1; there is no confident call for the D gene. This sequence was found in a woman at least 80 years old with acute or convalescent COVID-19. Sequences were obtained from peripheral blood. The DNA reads TGCAGTGCTGCGAAGAACACTGAAGCTTTCTTT. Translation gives CSAAKNTEAFF.